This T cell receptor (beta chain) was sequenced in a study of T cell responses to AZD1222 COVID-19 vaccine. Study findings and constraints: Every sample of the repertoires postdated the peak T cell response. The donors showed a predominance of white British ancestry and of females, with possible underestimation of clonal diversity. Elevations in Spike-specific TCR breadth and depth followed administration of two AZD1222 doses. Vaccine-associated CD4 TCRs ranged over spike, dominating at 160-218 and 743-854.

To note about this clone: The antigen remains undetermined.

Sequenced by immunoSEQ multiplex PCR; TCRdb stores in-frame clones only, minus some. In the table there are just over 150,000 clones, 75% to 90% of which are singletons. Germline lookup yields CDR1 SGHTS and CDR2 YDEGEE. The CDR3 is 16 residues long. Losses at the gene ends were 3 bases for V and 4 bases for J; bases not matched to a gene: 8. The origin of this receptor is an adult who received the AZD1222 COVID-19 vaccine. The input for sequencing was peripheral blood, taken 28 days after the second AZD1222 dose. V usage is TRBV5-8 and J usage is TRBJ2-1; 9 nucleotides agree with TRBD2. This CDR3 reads CASSSIRTSVYNEQFF. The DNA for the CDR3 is TGTGCCAGCAGCTCTATAAGGACTAGCGTTTACAATGAGCAGTTCTTC. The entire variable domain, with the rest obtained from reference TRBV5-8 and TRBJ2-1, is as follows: EAGVTQSPTHLIKTRGQQATLRCSPISGHTSVYWYQQALGLGLQFLLWYDEGEERNRGNFPPRFSGRQFPNYSSELNVNALELEDSALYLCASSSIRTSVYNEQFFGPGTRLTVL.